This T cell receptor beta chain was documented in a study of T cells in Graves' hyperthyroidism and ophthalmopathy. The TCR beta CDR3 regions underwent amplification using RNA transcripts as the source. When the TCR CDR3 underwent first-round RT-PCR, the HTBI primer set was used. From the multiplex PCR reads, TCRdb called clonotypes with MiXCR, one entry per CDR3 protein. The sample holds hundreds of thousands of distinct CDR3 sequences, around 40% seen once. Trimming pared 4 bases from V and 6 bases from J, leaving 12 bases between. Germline assignment: CDR1 SGHTA and CDR2 FQGNSA. There are 14 residues in the CDR3. Concerning this clonotype: A clone one base away is much larger, so this may be a read error.

A roughly 10 ml volume of fresh peripheral blood provided the PBMCs. Input material: blood. This TCR derives from a woman aged 40 to 50 with Graves' hyperthyroidism. The chain carries TRBV7-2 and TRBJ2-2; D unresolved. CDR3 protein: CASSSGFNPGELFF. DNA for the CDR3: TGTGCCAGCAGCTCAGGATTCAACCCCGGGGAGCTGTTTTTT.